Presented here are 13 T cell receptor beta chains from one specimen sequenced in a study of a mutant IDH1 vaccine in newly diagnosed glioma. Stated time point: baseline, week 1 (first vaccination visit). Treatment described: pre-vaccination baseline after standard-of-care therapy. Sequencing used immunoSEQ multiplex PCR; TCRdb keeps in-frame clones, though not all of them. The sample holds roughly 68,000 clones, around 79% seen once. The input for sequencing was PBMCs, taken from a glioma patient treated with radiotherapy, temozolomide or both. The source is a man aged 50-59 years with glioma.

The chain carries TRBV5-5 and TRBJ2-5; TRBD1 or TRBD2 may be the D gene (5 bases each). The CDR3 length is 14 residues. The ends were cut back, 4 bases at V and 0 bases at J, with 10 bases in the middle. Germline CDR1 and CDR2: SGHKS and YYEKEE (reference sequence). The CDR3 DNA sequence: TGTGCCAGCAGCCTAGGGACGTACCAAGAGACCCAGTACTTC. Translating it yields CASSLGTYQETQYF.

The gene calls are TRBV5-6 and TRBJ1-2; TRBD1 matches at 9 bases. Trimming at V came to 4 bases and at J to 5 bases, leaving 3 bases not matched to a gene. Germline CDR1 reads SGHDT; CDR2 reads YYEEEE. The CDR3 loop spans 13 amino acids. In DNA, the CDR3 is TGTGCCAGCAGCATGGACAGGGGTTATGGCTACACCTTC. Residues: CASSMDRGYGYTF.

This chain connects TRBV5-1 to TRBJ1-1; D might be TRBD1 (5 bases). This CDR3 has 14 amino acids. The V end lost 3 bases, the J end lost 2 bases, and 11 bases lay between the germline ends. Germline-derived CDR1 and CDR2 are SGHRS and YFSETQ. DNA for the CDR3: TGCGCCAGCAGCTACGGGGACTACAACACTGAAGCTTTCTTT. Translated, it gives CASSYGDYNTEAFF.

V gene TRBV19 combines with J gene TRBJ1-1; a possible D gene is TRBD1 (5 bases). This CDR3 is built from 13 residues. The germline gives CDR1 LNHDA, CDR2 SQIVND (reference sequence). The V gene lost 3 bases and the J gene lost 5 bases, with 10 bases spanning the gap. CDR3 DNA: TGTGCCAGTAGTATTGAGGGGAGGACTGAAGCTTTCTTT. It translates to CASSIEGRTEAFF.

The chain links TRBV7-2 to TRBJ1-2, with 11 positions matching TRBD1. The CDR3 consists of 15 residues. J was trimmed by 4 bases and V by 5 bases; bases with no gene match: 6. CDR1 is SGHTA, CDR2 FQGNSA, per germline. The CDR3 DNA sequence: TGTGCCAGCAGCCCCGGACAGGGGGCTGGCTATGGCTACACCTTC. Protein product: CASSPGQGAGYGYTF.

The V and J genes are TRBV7-2 and TRBJ2-2; the D gene is possibly TRBD1 (6 bases). There are 14 residues in the CDR3. The V gene's germline CDR1 is SGHTA and CDR2 FQGNSA. Trimming cost V 2 bases and J 5 bases, with 9 bases left between them. The CDR3 region is CASSLLQGTGELFF. The CDR3 DNA follows: TGTGCCAGCAGCTTATTACAGGGAACCGGGGAGCTGTTTTTT.

This rearrangement joins TRBV6-1 to TRBJ1-1, with D hard to call. Germline V gene lookup returns CDR1 MNHNS and CDR2 SASEGT. The CDR3 has 15 amino acids. V lost 3 bases, J lost 0 bases, and 11 bases lay in between. As DNA, the CDR3 is TGTGCCAGCAGTGAGGACGGAAGATTGAACACTGAAGCTTTCTTT. It is translated as CASSEDGRLNTEAFF.

The V gene is TRBV7-2, the J gene TRBJ2-6; weak D call: TRBD1 (5 bases). Trimming stripped 3 bases from V and 9 bases from J, with 6 bases between. Germline V gene lookup returns CDR1 SGHTA and CDR2 FQGNSA. The CDR3 is 12 residues long. CDR3 amino acids: CASSLGLNVLTF. For the CDR3, the DNA is TGTGCCAGCAGCTTGGGGCTCAACGTCCTGACTTTC. The full variable domain, rest sourced from reference TRBV7-2 and TRBJ2-6, is GAGVSQSPSNKVTEKGKDVELRCDPISGHTALYWYRQSLGQGLEFLIYFQGNSAPDKSGLPSDRFSAERTGGSVSTLTIQRTQQEDSAVYLCASSLGLNVLTFGAGSRLTVL.

This rearrangement joins TRBV7-9 to TRBJ2-5, with D maybe TRBD2 (5 bases). From germline, CDR1 is SEHNR and CDR2 FQNEAQ (reference sequence). The CDR3 totals 13 residues. V was trimmed by 6 bases and J by 2 bases, leaving 10 bases between them. The CDR3 region has the DNA TGTGCCAGCAGGAGGGAAACTCAAGAGACCCAGTACTTC. Translated, it gives CASRRETQETQYF.

The V call is TRBV10-3, the J call TRBJ2-2; the D gene is possibly TRBD1 (5 bases). Germline loops: CDR1 ENHRY, CDR2 SYGVKD. There are 13 residues in the CDR3. V was clipped by 8 bases and J by 5 bases, with 12 bases between them. The CDR3 DNA sequence: TGTGCCATCCAATCGACAGAAACCGGGGAGCTGTTTTTT. Translated, it gives CAIQSTETGELFF.

The chain is built from TRBV7-2 and TRBJ2-7, with 11 bases identical to TRBD1. This CDR3 comprises 14 residues. Unmatched junction bases numbered 5, after V lost 3 bases and J lost 7 bases. Germline CDR1 is SGHTA and CDR2 is FQGNSA. The CDR3, as DNA: TGTGCCAGCAGCTTTGGGACAGGGGGTAGAGAGCAGTACTTC. This gives the protein CASSFGTGGREQYF.

This clone showed up just once. The chain couples TRBV7-2 to TRBJ1-2; no clear D gene. From germline, CDR1 is SGHTA and CDR2 FQGNSA. There are 14 residues in the CDR3. V lost 1 base, J lost 2 bases, and 8 bases lay in between. The CDR3 region is CASSLDPLNYGYTF. The CDR3 nucleotides read TGTGCCAGCAGCTTAGACCCCCTGAACTATGGCTACACCTTC.

The V call is TRBV18, the J call TRBJ1-1, with D tentatively TRBD1 (5 bases). The CDR3 is 15 residues long. Germline CDR1 is KGHSH and CDR2 is LQKENI. Trimming pared 1 base from V and 1 base from J, leaving 10 bases between. The CDR3: CASSPQAGTNTEAFF. The CDR3 DNA reads TGTGCCAGCTCACCACAAGCAGGGACGAACACTGAAGCTTTCTTT.